This record concerns one TCR beta chain sequence. The germline V and J ends were trimmed by 5 bases and 5 bases, with 10 bases remaining between them. Germline CDR1 SGHTA, CDR2 FQGNSA. This CDR3 has 13 residues. The data were taken from a study of identical twins' blood T cells. About the research overall: Approximately 50 million reads came from around twelve libraries, six alpha, six beta.

Donors were six healthy women in three monozygous twin pairs. A single record per CDR3 protein comes from TCRdb applying MiXCR to the 5' RACE reads. The sample lists 350,000 to 400,000 distinct CDR3 sequences, roughly 30% occurring once. Sequenced material: PBMCs. The chain recombines TRBV7-2 with TRBJ1-3; D is ambiguous. This sequence originates from a woman aged 18 to 49 in good health. The CDR3 region has the DNA TGTGCCAGCAGCCCATACGATCGAAACACCATATATTTT. It translates to CASSPYDRNTIYF.